The entry that follows covers one TCR beta chain sequence. Its antigen is currently unknown. Without the conserved terminal phenylalanine or tryptophan, this CDR3 likely stems from a read error. No DNA is shown, since the ends of the CDR3 on it are uncertain; the CDR3 is the one TCRdb lists. Three rounds of nested PCR, following a modified ARM-PCR protocol, produced the TCRbeta library. TCRdb used MiXCR to reprocess the multiplex PCR reads, holding one entry per CDR3 protein. The sample gives fewer than 150,000 distinct CDR3 sequences, approximately 64% of which show up once; roughly 20% is in the top ten. Germline V lookup: CDR1 SGHDT, CDR2 YYEEEE. The CDR3 numbers 15 amino acids, ends counted. This sample is part of a study of tumor and adjacent non-tumor tissue in lung cancer. Study as a whole: Samples averaged about 4.2 million productive TCRbeta reads each. The study's findings and limits: In normal lung, the top 100 clones were significantly more dominant than in tumor. Compared with tumor, normal lung showed significantly lower TCR diversity. Patients with more diverse tumor TCRs had worse survival.

RNA was extracted from bulk tissue without any cell sorting. Sequences were obtained from lung tumor tissue. The chain has TRBV5-6 and TRBJ2-6. The clonotype was recovered from a man in his 60s with small cell lung cancer. This chain's CDR3 is CASSLHNSGANVLTS.